This is a list of T cell receptor beta chains from one sample in a study of shared clonotypes between healthy human individuals. Clones were read by immunoSEQ multiplex PCR, and TCRdb kept only the in-frame ones, dropping some. The top ten hold 0.37% of the sample, which has fewer than 3 million clones, 85% to 95% seen once. The sample comprised naive CD4+ T cells from PBMCs. Source of these receptors: a man aged 18 to 35 in good health. Some clones in this sample may be carry-over from other donors' samples. The CDR3 runs from the conserved cysteine through the conserved F or W. The D gene is left open where the match is weak. Clone size is stated in some rows and not others, as once, few, many or a class when expanded.

CDR3nt: TGCGCCAGCAGCTTGGGACAGGGGTTTTCGGAGACCCAGTACTTC
CDR3aa: CASSLGQGFSETQYF
d_gene: TRBD1
j_gene: TRBJ2-5
abundance: NA
v_gene: TRBV5-1

CDR3nt: TGTGCCAGCAGTGGCGGGGGATTAGGTAGCTCCTACAATGAGCAGTTCTTC
CDR3aa: CASSGGGLGSSYNEQFF
d_gene: TRBD2
j_gene: TRBJ2-1
abundance: once
v_gene: TRBV6-4

CDR3nt: TGTGCCCGCGGGCAGAGTCCAGCCATGAACACTGAAGCTTTCTTT
CDR3aa: CARGQSPAMNTEAFF
d_gene: NA
j_gene: TRBJ1-1
abundance: NA
v_gene: TRBV28

CDR3nt: TGTGCCAGCACCCAACTAGGGTCCTACGAGCAGTACTTC
CDR3aa: CASTQLGSYEQYF
d_gene: NA
j_gene: TRBJ2-7
abundance: NA
v_gene: TRBV5-5

CDR3nt: TGTGCCAGCAGTGTTATGGGGAGCGGTAGCACAGATACGCAGTATTTT
CDR3aa: CASSVMGSGSTDTQYF
d_gene: NA
j_gene: TRBJ2-3
abundance: NA
v_gene: TRBV2

CDR3nt: TGTGCCAGCAGTGAAACACGCCCGGTGGATTCACCCCTCCACTTT
CDR3aa: CASSETRPVDSPLHF
d_gene: NA
j_gene: TRBJ1-6
abundance: NA
v_gene: TRBV2

CDR3nt: TGCAGTGCCGGGACCCAAGAGACCCAGTACTTC
CDR3aa: CSAGTQETQYF
d_gene: NA
j_gene: TRBJ2-5
abundance: NA
v_gene: TRBV20-1

CDR3nt: TGTGCCAGTAGTACCATCGACAGTTTGAACACTGAAGCTTTCTTT
CDR3aa: CASSTIDSLNTEAFF
d_gene: NA
j_gene: TRBJ1-1
abundance: NA
v_gene: TRBV19

CDR3nt: TGTGCCAGCAGTTTTAGCCGGGACAGAAGGTCCTACGAGCAGTACTTC
CDR3aa: CASSFSRDRRSYEQYF
d_gene: TRBD1
j_gene: TRBJ2-7
abundance: NA
v_gene: TRBV28

CDR3nt: TGTGCCAGCAGCTTAGGTACCGCGGATACGCAGTATTTT
CDR3aa: CASSLGTADTQYF
d_gene: NA
j_gene: TRBJ2-3
abundance: NA
v_gene: TRBV7-8

CDR3nt: TGTGCCATCAAGGGGGCGGGAGCGGTAGATACGCAGTATTTT
CDR3aa: CAIKGAGAVDTQYF
d_gene: NA
j_gene: TRBJ2-3
abundance: NA
v_gene: TRBV10-3